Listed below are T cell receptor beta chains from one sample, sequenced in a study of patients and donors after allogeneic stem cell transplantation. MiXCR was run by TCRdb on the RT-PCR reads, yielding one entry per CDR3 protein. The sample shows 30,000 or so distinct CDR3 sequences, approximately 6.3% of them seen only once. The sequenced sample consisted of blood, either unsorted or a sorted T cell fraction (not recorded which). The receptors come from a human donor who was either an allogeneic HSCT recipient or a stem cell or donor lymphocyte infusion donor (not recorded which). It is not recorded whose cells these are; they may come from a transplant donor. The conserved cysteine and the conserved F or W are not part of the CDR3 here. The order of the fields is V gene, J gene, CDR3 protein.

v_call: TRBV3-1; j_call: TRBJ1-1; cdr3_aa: ASSSWGQGTTEAF
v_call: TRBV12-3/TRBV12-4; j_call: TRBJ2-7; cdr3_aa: ASRRSGTRGGEQY
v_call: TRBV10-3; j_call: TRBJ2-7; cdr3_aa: ASSPSGEQY
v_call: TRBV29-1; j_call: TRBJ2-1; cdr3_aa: SVGTSGNDNEQF
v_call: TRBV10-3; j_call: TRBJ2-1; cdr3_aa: AISSKPGRSQNEQF
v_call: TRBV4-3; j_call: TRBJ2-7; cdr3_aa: ASSQDWAPGTSGSSYEQY
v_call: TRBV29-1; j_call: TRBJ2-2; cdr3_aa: SVVKDARGTNTGELF
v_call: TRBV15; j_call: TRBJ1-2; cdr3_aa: ATSRGGATHGYT
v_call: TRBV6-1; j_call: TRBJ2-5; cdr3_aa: ASSEMTGRETQY
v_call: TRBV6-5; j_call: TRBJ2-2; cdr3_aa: ASSYSGTRRSGELF
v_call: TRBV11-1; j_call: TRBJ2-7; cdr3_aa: ASSGTGGYEQY
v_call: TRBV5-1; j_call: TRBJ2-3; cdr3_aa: ASSFNRVTDTQY
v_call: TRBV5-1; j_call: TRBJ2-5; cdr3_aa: ASSHTLWGTQETQY
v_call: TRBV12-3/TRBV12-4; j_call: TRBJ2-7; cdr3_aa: ASSLTIYEQY
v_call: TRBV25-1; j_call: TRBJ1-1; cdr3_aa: ASSEQGRGSTEAF
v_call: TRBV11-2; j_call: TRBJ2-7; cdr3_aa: ASSLVPGLDEQY
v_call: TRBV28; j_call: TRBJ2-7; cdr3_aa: ASEWREKGEQY
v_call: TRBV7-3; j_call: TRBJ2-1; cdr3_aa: ASSPDRGGYNEQF
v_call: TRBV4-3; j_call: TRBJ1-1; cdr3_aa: ASSASNRGRLAEAF
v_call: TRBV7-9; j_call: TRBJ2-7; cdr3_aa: ASSLGFGTPLWY
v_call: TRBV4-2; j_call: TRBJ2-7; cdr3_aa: ASSPRGAGNYEQY
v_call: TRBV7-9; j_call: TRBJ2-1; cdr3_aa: ASRNGWNEQF
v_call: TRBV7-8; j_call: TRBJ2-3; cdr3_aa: ASSLIRADGSTDTQY
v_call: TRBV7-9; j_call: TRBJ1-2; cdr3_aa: ASSLGAGEDGYT
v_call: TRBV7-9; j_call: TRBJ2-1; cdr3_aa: ASSLQMGYNEQF
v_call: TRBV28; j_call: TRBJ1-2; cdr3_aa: ASRGQRAVGYDYT
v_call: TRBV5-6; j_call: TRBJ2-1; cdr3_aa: ASSLPSSGGQF
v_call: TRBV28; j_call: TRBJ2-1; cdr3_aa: ASSLLAGGQNEQF
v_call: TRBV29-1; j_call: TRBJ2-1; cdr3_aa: SVGGDRALLNEQF
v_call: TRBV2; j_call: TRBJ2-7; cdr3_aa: ASSPGLAGNEQY
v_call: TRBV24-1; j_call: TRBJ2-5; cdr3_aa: ATSDQTGTRGRETQY
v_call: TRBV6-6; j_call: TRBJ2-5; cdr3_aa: ASRLGLPSKETQY
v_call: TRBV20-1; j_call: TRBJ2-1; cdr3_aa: SATRLAGGTYNEQF
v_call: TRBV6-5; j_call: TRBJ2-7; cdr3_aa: ASSYSSQVWAYEQY
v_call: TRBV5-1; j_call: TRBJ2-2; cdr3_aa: ASSPRTTTGELF
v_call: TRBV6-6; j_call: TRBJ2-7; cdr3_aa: ASRRGQYNEQY
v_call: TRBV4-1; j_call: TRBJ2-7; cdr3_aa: ASSQEGMASGTYEQY
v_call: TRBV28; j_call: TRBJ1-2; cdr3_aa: ASSNWDYGYT
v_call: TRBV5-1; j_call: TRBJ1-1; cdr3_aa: ASSLWDMNTEAF
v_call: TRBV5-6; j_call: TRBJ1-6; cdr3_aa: ASSSPGQGYSPLH
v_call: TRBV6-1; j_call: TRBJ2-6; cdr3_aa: ASTPEGTSGANVLT